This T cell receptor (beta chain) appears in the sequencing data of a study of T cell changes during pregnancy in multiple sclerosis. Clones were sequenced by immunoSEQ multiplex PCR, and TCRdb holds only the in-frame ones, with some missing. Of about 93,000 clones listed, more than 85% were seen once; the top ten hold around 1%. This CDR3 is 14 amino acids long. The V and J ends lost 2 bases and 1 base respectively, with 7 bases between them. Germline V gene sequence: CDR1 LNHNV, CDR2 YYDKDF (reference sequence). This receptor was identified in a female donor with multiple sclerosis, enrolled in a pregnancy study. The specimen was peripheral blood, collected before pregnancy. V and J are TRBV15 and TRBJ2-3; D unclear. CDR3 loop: CATSRSAGTDTQYF. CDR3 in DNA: TGTGCCACCAGCAGATCGGCGGGCACAGATACGCAGTATTTT.